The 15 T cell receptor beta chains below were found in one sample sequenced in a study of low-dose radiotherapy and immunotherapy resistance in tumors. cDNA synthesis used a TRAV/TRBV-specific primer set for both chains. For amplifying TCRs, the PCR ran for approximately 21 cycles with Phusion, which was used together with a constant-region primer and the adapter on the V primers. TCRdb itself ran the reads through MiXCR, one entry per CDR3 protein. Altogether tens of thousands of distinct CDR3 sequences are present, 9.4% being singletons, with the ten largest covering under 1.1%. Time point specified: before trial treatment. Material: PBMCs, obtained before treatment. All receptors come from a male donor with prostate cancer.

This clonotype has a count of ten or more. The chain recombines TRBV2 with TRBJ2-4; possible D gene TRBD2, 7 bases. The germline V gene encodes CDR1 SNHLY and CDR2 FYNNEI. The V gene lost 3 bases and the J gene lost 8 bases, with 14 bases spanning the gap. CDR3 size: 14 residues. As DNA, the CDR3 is TGTGCCAGCAGTGACTGGGGGAGGGGGTACATTCAGTACTTC. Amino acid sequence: CASSDWGRGYIQYF.

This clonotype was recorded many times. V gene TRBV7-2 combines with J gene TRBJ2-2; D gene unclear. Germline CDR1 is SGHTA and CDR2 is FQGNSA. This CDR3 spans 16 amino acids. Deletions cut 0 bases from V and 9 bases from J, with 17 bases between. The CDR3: CASSLALANLARELFF. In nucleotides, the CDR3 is TGTGCCAGCAGCTTAGCCCTCGCGAATCTGGCGCGGGAGCTGTTTTTT.

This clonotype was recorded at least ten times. CDR3: CASSFGPGKNTEAFF. In nucleotides, the CDR3 is TGCGCCAGCAGCTTTGGCCCCGGAAAAAACACTGAAGCTTTCTTT. The genes are TRBV5-1 and TRBJ1-1; no definite D call. The germline CDR1 and CDR2 sequences are SGHRS and YFSETQ. Deletions cut 2 bases from V and 2 bases from J, with 13 bases between. This CDR3 is 15 amino acids long.

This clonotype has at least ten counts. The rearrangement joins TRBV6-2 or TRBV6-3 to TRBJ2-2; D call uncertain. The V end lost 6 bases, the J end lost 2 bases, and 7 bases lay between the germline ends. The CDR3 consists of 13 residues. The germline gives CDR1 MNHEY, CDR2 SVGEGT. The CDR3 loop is CASRSPNTGELFF. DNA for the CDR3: TGTGCCAGCAGAAGCCCTAACACCGGGGAGCTGTTTTTT.

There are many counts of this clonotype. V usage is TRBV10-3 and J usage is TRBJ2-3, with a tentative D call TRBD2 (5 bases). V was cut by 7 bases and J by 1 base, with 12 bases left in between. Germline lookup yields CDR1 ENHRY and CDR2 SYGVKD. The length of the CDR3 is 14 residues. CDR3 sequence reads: CAIKGRSGTDTQYF. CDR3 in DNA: TGTGCCATCAAGGGCCGTAGCGGCACAGATACGCAGTATTTT.

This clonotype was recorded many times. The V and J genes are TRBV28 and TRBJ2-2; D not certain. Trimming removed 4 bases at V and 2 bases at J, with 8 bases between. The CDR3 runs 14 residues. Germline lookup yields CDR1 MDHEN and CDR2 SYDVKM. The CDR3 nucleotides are TGTGCCAGCAGTTCCCCCAGTAACACCGGGGAGCTGTTTTTT. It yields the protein CASSSPSNTGELFF.

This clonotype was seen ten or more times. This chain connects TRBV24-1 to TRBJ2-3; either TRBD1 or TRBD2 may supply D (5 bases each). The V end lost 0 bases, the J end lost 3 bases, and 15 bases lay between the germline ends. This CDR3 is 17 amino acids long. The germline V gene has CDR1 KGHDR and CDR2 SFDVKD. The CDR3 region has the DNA TGTGCCACCAGTGATTTGCGGGGCCAGGGTCGAACAGATACGCAGTATTTT. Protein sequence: CATSDLRGQGRTDTQYF.

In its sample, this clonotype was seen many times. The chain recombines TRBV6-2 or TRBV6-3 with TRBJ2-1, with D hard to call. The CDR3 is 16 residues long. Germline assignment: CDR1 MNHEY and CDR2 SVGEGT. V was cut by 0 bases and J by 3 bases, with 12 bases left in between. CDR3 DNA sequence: TGTGCCAGCAGTTACTCGATCGGTGATAGCTACAATGAGCAGTTCTTC. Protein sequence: CASSYSIGDSYNEQFF.

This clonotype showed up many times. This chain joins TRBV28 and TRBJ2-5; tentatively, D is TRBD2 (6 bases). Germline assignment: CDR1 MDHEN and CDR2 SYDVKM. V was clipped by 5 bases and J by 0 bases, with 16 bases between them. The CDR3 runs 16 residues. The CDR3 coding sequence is TGTGCCAGCAGTACTAGCTGGGAGAGGAACCAAGAGACCCAGTACTTC. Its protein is CASSTSWERNQETQYF.

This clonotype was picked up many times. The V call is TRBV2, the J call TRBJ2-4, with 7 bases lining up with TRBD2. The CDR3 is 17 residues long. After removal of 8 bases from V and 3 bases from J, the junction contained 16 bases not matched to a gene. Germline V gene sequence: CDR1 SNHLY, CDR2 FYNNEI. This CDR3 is CASGVREAGEDKNIQYF. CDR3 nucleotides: TGTGCCAGCGGTGTGAGAGAGGCGGGGGAGGACAAAAACATTCAGTACTTC.

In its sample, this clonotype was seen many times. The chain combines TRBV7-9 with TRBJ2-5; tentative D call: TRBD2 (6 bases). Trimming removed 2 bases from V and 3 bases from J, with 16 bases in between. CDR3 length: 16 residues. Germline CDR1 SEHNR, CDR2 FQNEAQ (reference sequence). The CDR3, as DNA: TGTGCCAGCAGCTTAAATAGGGAGGCCCACAAAGAGACCCAGTACTTC. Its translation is CASSLNREAHKETQYF.

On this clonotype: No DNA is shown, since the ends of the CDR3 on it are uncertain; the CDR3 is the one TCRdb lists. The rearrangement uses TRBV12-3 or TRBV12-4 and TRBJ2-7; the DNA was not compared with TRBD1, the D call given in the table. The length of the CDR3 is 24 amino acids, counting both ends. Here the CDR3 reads CASTNQTSMYLCASSTGGTYEQYF.

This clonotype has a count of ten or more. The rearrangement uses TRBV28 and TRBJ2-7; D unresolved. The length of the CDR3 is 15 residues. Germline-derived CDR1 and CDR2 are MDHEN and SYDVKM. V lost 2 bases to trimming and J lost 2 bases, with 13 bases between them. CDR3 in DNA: TGTGCCAGCAGTTTAGGCGCCGTCGTCGCCTACGAGCAGTACTTC. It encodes CASSLGAVVAYEQYF.

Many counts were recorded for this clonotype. The CDR3 reads CASNPAGPNQPQHF. CDR3 in DNA: TGTGCCAGCAACCCCGCAGGGCCAAATCAGCCCCAGCATTTT. The chain uses TRBV6-2 or TRBV6-3 and TRBJ1-5, with D possibly being TRBD1 (5 bases). The CDR3 runs to 14 residues. The ends were cut back, 7 bases at V and 4 bases at J, with 14 bases in the middle. The germline V gene encodes CDR1 MNHEY and CDR2 SVGEGT.

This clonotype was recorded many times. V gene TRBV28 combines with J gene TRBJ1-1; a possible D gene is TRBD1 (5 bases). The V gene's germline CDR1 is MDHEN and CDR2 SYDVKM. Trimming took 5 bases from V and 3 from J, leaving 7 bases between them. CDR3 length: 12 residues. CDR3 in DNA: TGTGCCAGCAGTCGGGGCGACACTGAAGCTTTCTTT. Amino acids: CASSRGDTEAFF.